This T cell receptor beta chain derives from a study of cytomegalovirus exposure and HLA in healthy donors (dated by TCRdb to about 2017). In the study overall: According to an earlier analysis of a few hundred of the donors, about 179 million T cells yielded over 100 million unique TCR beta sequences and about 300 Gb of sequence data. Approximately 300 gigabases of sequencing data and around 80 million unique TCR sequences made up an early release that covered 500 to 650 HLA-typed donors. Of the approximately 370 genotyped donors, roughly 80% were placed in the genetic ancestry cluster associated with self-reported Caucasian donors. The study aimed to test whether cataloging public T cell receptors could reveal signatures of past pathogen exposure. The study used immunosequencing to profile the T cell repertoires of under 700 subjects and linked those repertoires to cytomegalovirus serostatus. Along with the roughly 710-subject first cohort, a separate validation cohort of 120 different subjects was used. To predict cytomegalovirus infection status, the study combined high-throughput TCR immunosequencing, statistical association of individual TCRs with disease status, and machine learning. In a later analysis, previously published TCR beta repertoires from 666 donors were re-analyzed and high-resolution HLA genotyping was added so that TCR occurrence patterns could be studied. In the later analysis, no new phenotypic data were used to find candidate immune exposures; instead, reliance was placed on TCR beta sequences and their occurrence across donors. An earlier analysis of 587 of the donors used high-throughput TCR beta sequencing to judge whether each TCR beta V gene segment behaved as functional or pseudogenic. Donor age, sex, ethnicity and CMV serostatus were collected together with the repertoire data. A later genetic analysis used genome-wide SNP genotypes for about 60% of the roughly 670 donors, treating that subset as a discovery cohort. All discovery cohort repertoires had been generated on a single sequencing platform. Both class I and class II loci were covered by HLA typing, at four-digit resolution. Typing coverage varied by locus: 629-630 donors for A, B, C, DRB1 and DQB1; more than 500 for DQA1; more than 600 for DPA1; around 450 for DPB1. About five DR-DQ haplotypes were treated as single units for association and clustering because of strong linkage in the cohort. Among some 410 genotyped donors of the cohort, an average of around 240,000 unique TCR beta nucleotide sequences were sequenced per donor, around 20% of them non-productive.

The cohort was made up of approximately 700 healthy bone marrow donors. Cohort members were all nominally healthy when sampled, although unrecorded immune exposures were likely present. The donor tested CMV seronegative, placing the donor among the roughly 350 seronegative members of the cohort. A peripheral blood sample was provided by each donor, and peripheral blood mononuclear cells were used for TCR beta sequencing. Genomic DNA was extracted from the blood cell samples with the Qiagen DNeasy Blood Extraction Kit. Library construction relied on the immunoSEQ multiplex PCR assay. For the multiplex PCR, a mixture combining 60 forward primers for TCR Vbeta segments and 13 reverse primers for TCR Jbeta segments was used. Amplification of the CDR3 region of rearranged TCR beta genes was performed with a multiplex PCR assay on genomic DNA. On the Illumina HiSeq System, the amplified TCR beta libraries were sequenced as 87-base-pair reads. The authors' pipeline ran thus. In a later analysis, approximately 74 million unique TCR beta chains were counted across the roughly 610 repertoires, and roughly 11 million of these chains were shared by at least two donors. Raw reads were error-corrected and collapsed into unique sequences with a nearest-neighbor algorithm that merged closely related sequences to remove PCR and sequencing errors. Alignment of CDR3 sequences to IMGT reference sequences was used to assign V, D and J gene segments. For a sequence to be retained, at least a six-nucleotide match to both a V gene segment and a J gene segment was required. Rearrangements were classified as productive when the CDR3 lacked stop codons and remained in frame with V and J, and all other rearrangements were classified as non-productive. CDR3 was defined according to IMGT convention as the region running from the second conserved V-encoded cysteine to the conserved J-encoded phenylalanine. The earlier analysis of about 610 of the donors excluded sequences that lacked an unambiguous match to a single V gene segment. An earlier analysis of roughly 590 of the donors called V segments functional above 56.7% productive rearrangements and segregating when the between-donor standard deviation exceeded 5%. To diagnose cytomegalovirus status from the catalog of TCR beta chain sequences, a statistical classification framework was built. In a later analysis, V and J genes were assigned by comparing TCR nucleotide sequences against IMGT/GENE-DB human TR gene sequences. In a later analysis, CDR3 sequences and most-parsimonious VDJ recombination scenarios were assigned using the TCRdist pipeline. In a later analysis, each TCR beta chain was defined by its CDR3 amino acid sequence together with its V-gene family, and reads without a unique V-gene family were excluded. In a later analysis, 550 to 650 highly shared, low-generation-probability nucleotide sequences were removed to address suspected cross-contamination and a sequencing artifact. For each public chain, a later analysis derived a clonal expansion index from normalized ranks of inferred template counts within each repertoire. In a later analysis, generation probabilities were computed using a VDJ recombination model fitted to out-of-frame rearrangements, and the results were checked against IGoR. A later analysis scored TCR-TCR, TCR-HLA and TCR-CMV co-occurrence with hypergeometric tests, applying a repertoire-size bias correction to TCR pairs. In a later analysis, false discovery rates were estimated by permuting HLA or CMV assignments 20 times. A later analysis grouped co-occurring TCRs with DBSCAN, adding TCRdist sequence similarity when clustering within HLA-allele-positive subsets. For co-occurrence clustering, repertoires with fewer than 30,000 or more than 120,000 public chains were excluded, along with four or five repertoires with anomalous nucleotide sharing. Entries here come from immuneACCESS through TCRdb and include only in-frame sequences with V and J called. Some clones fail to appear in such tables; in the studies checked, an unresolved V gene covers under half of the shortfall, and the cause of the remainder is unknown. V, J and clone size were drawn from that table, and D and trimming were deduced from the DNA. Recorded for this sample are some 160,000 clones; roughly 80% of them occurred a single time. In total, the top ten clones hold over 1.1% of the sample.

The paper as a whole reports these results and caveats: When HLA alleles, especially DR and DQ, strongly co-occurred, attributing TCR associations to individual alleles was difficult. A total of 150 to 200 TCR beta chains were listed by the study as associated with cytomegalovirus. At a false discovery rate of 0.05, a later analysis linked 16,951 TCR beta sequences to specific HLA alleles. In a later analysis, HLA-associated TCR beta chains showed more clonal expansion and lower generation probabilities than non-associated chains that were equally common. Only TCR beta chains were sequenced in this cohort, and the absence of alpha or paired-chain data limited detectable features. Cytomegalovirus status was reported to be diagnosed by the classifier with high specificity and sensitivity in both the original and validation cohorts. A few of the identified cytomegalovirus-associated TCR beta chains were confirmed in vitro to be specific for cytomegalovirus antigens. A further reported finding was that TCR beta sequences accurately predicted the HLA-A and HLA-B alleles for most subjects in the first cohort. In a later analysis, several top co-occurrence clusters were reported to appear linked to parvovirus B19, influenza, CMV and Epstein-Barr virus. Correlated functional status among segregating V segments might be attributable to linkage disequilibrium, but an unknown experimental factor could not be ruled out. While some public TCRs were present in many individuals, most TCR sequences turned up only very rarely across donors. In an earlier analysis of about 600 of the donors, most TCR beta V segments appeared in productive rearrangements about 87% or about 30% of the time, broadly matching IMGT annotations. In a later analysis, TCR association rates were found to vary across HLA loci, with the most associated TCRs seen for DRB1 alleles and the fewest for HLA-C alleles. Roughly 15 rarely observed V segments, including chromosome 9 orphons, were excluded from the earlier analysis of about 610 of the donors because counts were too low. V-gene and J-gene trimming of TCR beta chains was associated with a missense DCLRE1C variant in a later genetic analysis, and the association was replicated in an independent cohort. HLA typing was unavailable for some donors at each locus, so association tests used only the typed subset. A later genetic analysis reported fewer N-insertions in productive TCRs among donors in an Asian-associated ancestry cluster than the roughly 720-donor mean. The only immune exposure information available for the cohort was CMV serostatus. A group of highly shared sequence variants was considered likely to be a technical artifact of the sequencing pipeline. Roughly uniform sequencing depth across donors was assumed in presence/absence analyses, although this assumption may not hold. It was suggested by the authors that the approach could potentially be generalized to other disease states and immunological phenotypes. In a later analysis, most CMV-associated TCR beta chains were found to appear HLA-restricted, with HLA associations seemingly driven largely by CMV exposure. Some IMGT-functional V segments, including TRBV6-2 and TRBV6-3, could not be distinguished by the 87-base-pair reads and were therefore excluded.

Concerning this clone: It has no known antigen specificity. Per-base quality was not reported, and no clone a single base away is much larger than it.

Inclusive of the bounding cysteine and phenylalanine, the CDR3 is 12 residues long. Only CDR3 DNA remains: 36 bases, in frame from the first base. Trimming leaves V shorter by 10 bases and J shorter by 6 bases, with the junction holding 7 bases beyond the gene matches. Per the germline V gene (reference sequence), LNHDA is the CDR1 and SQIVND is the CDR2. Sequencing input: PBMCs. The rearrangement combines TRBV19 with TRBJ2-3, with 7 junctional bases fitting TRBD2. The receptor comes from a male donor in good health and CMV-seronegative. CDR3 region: CATRLSGDTQYF. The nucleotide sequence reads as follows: TGTGCCACTCGCCTTAGCGGGGATACGCAGTATTTT.